This TCR beta chain derives from a study of identical twins. TCRdb re-analysed the 5' RACE reads in MiXCR, keeping a single row per CDR3 protein. This sample has roughly 200,000 distinct CDR3 sequences, with around 6.8% found just once. The table lists this clonotype with many counts. Its antigen is undetermined. Study-wide points: Insertions ran lower in abundant cord blood beta clonotypes, though not in memory repertoires.

The CDR3 has 15 amino acids. Germline CDR1 MNHEY, CDR2 SMNVEV (reference sequence). V lost 3 bases and J lost 2; bases outside the gene matches: 4. The same data also went into a second study, on yellow fever vaccine responses in identical twins.

The J gene is TRBJ2-5, the V gene TRBV27; 9 bases match TRBD1. This sequence originates from a woman under 30 in good health. Sequenced input: memory (CD45RO+) T cells sorted from blood. CDR3 coding DNA: TGTGCCAGCAGTTTGCTAGGACAGGGGCAAGAGACCCAGTACTTC. Encoded protein: CASSLLGQGQETQYF.